These T cell receptor beta chains were read from a single sample in a study of T cell responses to AZD1222 COVID-19 vaccine. Sequencing used immunoSEQ multiplex PCR; TCRdb keeps in-frame clones, though not all of them. In the table there are tens of thousands of clones, approximately 88% of which are singletons. Sequences were derived from peripheral blood, sampled on day 0 of AZD1222 vaccination. The receptors stem from an adult in good health. Both conserved end residues are part of each CDR3. A D gene is named only where the DNA matches it firmly. Clone size is not always given. Where it is, it says once, few, many or a class for expanded clones.

>TRBV27|TRBJ2-1|NA|TRBD2
TGTGCCAGCAGTTCAGCAACTAGCGGGAGTTACAATGAGCAGTTCTTC
CASSSATSGSYNEQFF
>TRBV9|TRBJ1-1|NA|NA
TGTGCCAGCAGCCGAGGGGGGATTAGGACTGAAGCTTTCTTT
CASSRGGIRTEAFF
>TRBV28|TRBJ2-7|few|NA
TGTGCCAGCGGCACTACCTACGAGCAGTACTTC
CASGTTYEQYF
>TRBV5-5|TRBJ1-2|NA|NA
TGTGCCAGCAGCTTCGGCACAGGGTTATGGGGTGGCTACACCTTC
CASSFGTGLWGGYTF
>TRBV4-2|TRBJ1-1|NA|NA
TGTGCCAGCAGCCAAGAATACCTGTTCCGGGCTGAAGCTTTCTTT
CASSQEYLFRAEAFF
>TRBV7-6|TRBJ1-6|few|NA
TGTGCCAGCAGCTTAAACGGGGGAAATAATTCACCCCTCCACTTT
CASSLNGGNNSPLHF
>TRBV5-1|TRBJ2-5|NA|NA
TGCGCCAGCAGCTTCACAGGGTTGGGCCAGTACTTC
CASSFTGLGQYF
>TRBV14|TRBJ1-4|NA|NA
TGTGCCAGCAGCCAAGTCGCCGGGTATCGTGAAAAACTGTTTTTT
CASSQVAGYREKLFF
>TRBV18|TRBJ2-5|NA|NA
TGTGCCAGCTCGCCCATCTTGGGATGGGAGACCCAGTACTTC
CASSPILGWETQYF
>TRBV5-5|TRBJ1-1|NA|NA
TGTGCCAGCAGCTCTTGGGAGGGCCTGAACACTGAAGCTTTCTTT
CASSSWEGLNTEAFF
>TRBV11-2|TRBJ1-3|NA|TRBD1
TGTGCCAGCAGCCTTGCGGGACAGGCCTTTTACTCTGGAAACACCATATATTTT
CASSLAGQAFYSGNTIYF
>TRBV6-5|TRBJ2-7|once|TRBD1
TGTGCCAGCAAGCTTGGACAGGTCGCCACCTACGAGCAGTACTTC
CASKLGQVATYEQYF
>TRBV12-3/TRBV12-4|TRBJ1-4|NA|NA
TGTGCCAGCAGACGCGGGACGGCTGAAAAACTGTTTTTT
CASRRGTAEKLFF
>TRBV7-3|TRBJ1-1|once|NA
TGTGCCAGCAGCCAGGTTGAGTACACTGAAGCTTTCTTT
CASSQVEYTEAFF
>TRBV7-2|TRBJ1-5|few|NA
TGTGCCAGCAGCTTAGGGATGGGCCAGCCCCAGCATTTT
CASSLGMGQPQHF
>TRBV9|TRBJ1-1|NA|TRBD1
TGTGCCAGCAGCCTGACAGGGGAGGTCACTGAAGCTTTCTTT
CASSLTGEVTEAFF
>TRBV15|TRBJ2-3|NA|TRBD2
TGTGCCACCAGCAGAGCTACGCGGGAGGGCTTCACAGATACGCAGTATTTT
CATSRATREGFTDTQYF
>TRBV5-1|TRBJ2-6|NA|NA
TGCGCCAGCAGTAAGGAATGGGTCACTGGGGCCAACGTCCTGACTTTC
CASSKEWVTGANVLTF
>TRBV9|TRBJ1-6|NA|NA
NA
CASSVGGGSPQLF
>TRBV19|TRBJ2-2|NA|TRBD1
TGTGCCAGTAGTGCCAGACAGGGGTACACCGGGGAGCTGTTTTTT
CASSARQGYTGELFF
>TRBV5-1|TRBJ1-1|NA|NA
TGCGCCAGCAGCCCCCAATTGAGAGGGGTCCATGAAGCTTTCTTT
CASSPQLRGVHEAFF
>TRBV27|TRBJ1-1|NA|NA
TGTGCCAGCAGTTATAAGGGGATGAACACTGAAGCTTTCTTT
CASSYKGMNTEAFF
>TRBV18|TRBJ2-5|NA|TRBD2
TGTGCCAGCTCACCCGCAGCGGGGGGGCGCGGAGAGACCCAGTACTTC
CASSPAAGGRGETQYF
>TRBV15|TRBJ1-2|NA|TRBD1
TGTGCCACCAGCAGTCCCGACAGGGGCCTCTTCTATGGCTACACCTTC
CATSSPDRGLFYGYTF
>TRBV28|TRBJ1-5|NA|NA
TGTGCCAGCAGTTATGTGGAGAAACATTCCCAGCCCCAGCATTTT
CASSYVEKHSQPQHF
>TRBV7-9|TRBJ1-5|NA|NA
TGTGCCAGCAGCTTAGATGCCAGTAATCAGCCCCAGCATTTT
CASSLDASNQPQHF
>TRBV27|TRBJ2-7|once|TRBD1
TGTGCCAGCAGTTTATCGAGGACAGGGACCTACGAGCAGTACTTC
CASSLSRTGTYEQYF
>TRBV6-5|TRBJ2-5|NA|NA
TGTGCCAGCAGTTATGGCAGGGGAGCCGGTGAGACCCAGTACTTC
CASSYGRGAGETQYF
>TRBV7-9|TRBJ1-4|NA|NA
TGTGCCAGCAGCTTAGCCGTCGGGCAGGGGCGCGAAAAACTGTTTTTT
CASSLAVGQGREKLFF
>TRBV10-3|TRBJ2-7|NA|NA
TGTGCCATCAGTGCTGGGGGTAGTGGAGAGCAGTACTTC
CAISAGGSGEQYF
>TRBV24-1|TRBJ1-2|NA|NA
TGTGCCACCAGTGATTTGCAATTATTCATGGATCTAGTTGGCTACACCTTC
CATSDLQLFMDLVGYTF
>TRBV2|TRBJ1-1|NA|NA
TGTGCCAGCAGTGAGGGCCCCGGGGCTGGTAACACTGAAGCTTTCTTT
CASSEGPGAGNTEAFF
>TRBV5-1|TRBJ1-1|NA|TRBD1
TGCGCCAGCAGCCTCGGGACAGTGAACACTGAAGCTTTCTTT
CASSLGTVNTEAFF
>TRBV7-3|TRBJ2-3|NA|NA
TGTGCCAGCAGCTTAAGGCAGAGCACAGATACGCAGTATTTT
CASSLRQSTDTQYF
>TRBV5-5|TRBJ1-2|NA|TRBD1
TGTGCCAGCAGCTTGGTCACTTACCCGGGACAGGCCCTCTCGGGCTACACCTTC
CASSLVTYPGQALSGYTF
>TRBV19|TRBJ2-7|NA|NA
TGTGCCAGTAGTATACAGGCGGGGCCCTACGAGCAGTACTTC
CASSIQAGPYEQYF
>TRBV5-1|TRBJ2-1|NA|NA
TGCGCCAGCAGCTTGGATGGGGTCTCCTACAATGAGCAGTTCTTC
CASSLDGVSYNEQFF
>TRBV19|TRBJ1-5|NA|NA
TGTGCCAGTAGTATCTCCCAGGCTTTAAGTAGTCAGCCCCAGCATTTT
CASSISQALSSQPQHF
>TRBV6-4|TRBJ1-3|once|NA
TGTGCCAGCAGTAGGGAGTTATACTGGAACTTAGGAAACACCATATATTTT
CASSRELYWNLGNTIYF
>TRBV7-9|TRBJ1-4|NA|NA
TGTGCCAGCAGCTTAGAGGGGGCAACTAATGAAAAACTGTTTTTT
CASSLEGATNEKLFF
>TRBV6-2/TRBV6-3|TRBJ2-1|medium-sized|NA
TGTGCCAGCAGTTACTCGATAGAGGGCAATGAGCAGTTCTTC
CASSYSIEGNEQFF
>TRBV27|TRBJ2-7|NA|TRBD1
TGTGCCAGCAGTTGGGACAGGGGCTACGAGCAGTACTTC
CASSWDRGYEQYF